One sample yielded the 28 T cell receptor beta chains listed below, sequenced in a study of shared clonotypes between healthy human individuals. Method: immunoSEQ multiplex PCR; TCRdb's copy keeps in-frame clones and lacks some. The sample yields more than 2,000,000 clones, over 85% seen once. The sample comprised naive CD4+ T cells from PBMCs. The subset here: CD45RA+ positively selected. These receptors were obtained from a man aged 18 to 29 in good health. Some clones in this sample may be carry-over from other donors' samples.

The CDR3 nucleotides read TGCGCCAGCAGCTTGTACGGTCCCGGGGAGCTGTTTTTT. As protein: CASSLYGPGELFF. The J gene is TRBJ2-2, the V gene TRBV5-1, with D unresolved. This CDR3 contains 13 residues. Germline assignment: CDR1 SGHRS and CDR2 YFSETQ. Trimming removed 1 base from V and 6 bases from J, with 7 bases in between.

This chain connects TRBV28 to TRBJ2-1; 12 nucleotides line up with TRBD2. V trimming: 3 bases; J trimming: 9 bases; junction bases outside the gene matches: 9. The CDR3 consists of 16 residues. The germline gives CDR1 MDHEN, CDR2 SYDVKM. Written as DNA, the CDR3 is TGTGCCAGCAGTTTCGCGACTAGCGGGAGAGCGGGTGAGCAGTTCTTC. Translating gives CASSFATSGRAGEQFF.

This chain joins TRBV11-3 and TRBJ2-2, with a weak D call TRBD2 (5 bases). Deletions cut 0 bases from V and 4 bases from J, with 9 bases between. The CDR3 is 15 amino acids. Germline values: CDR1 SGHNT, CDR2 YENEEA. The CDR3 DNA follows: TGTGCCAGCAGCTTAGATCGGGGAGTCACCGGGGAGCTGTTTTTT. The encoded protein is CASSLDRGVTGELFF. The full variable domain, with the rest looked up from reference TRBV11-3 and TRBJ2-2, is EAGVVQSPRYKIIEKKQPVAFWCNPISGHNTLYWYLQNLGQGPELLIRYENEEAVDDSQLPKDRFSAERLKGVDSTLKIQPAELGDSAVYLCASSLDRGVTGELFFGEGSRLTVL.

The chain links TRBV11-2 to TRBJ2-3; D unresolved. The CDR3 totals 14 residues. Germline V gives CDR1 SGHAT, CDR2 FQNNGV. Trimming took 1 base from V and 2 from J, leaving 7 bases between them. DNA of the CDR3: TGTGCCAGCAGCTTAGTCCCTTACACAGATACGCAGTATTTT. Amino acid sequence: CASSLVPYTDTQYF.

The CDR3 reads CASSWEAGGATEAFF. The CDR3 DNA follows: TGCGCCAGCAGCTGGGAGGCAGGGGGCGCGACTGAAGCTTTCTTT. The gene calls are TRBV5-1 and TRBJ1-1, with TRBD1 identical over 8 bases. The length of the CDR3 is 15 residues. Germline V gene data show CDR1 as SGHRS and CDR2 as YFSETQ. The J segment lost 5 bases and the V segment lost 3 bases, leaving 9 bases of the junction unmatched.

CDR3 residues: CASSLVIAGITDTQYF. CDR3 nucleotide sequence: TGTGCCAGCAGCTTAGTCATAGCGGGGATCACAGATACGCAGTATTTT. V and J are TRBV11-2 and TRBJ2-3; 8 bases line up with TRBD2. The V and J ends lost 1 base and 2 bases, in that order; junction bases with no gene match: 5. This CDR3 contains 16 residues. Germline lookup yields CDR1 SGHAT and CDR2 FQNNGV.

The rearrangement joins TRBV7-8 to TRBJ2-7; tentatively, D is TRBD1 or TRBD2 (5 bases each). V was pared by 5 bases and J by 0 bases, with 14 bases between. The CDR3 has 15 residues. Per the germline V gene, CDR1 is SGHVS and CDR2 is FQNEAQ. CDR3 loop: CASSPRDASSYEQYF. For the CDR3, the DNA is TGTGCCAGCAGCCCCCGGGACGCTAGCTCCTACGAGCAGTACTTC.

The gene calls are TRBV29-1 and TRBJ2-7, with D hard to call. The germline V and J ends were trimmed by 3 bases and 7 bases, with 4 bases remaining between them. Looked up from germline, CDR1 is SQVTM and CDR2 is ANQGSEA. The CDR3 totals 9 residues. The CDR3 loop is CSVEGEQYF. CDR3 nucleotides: TGCAGCGTTGAGGGAGAGCAGTACTTC.

The J gene is TRBJ1-2, the V gene TRBV4-2, with 8 bases lining up with TRBD1. J lost 4 bases, V lost 1 base, and 5 bases had no gene match. The CDR3 is 15 amino acids. Germline V gene sequence: CDR1 LGHNA, CDR2 YNFKEQ. CDR3 sequence: CASSQVGQGGYGYTF. The CDR3 DNA is TGTGCCAGCAGCCAAGTTGGACAGGGCGGCTATGGCTACACCTTC.

J is TRBJ2-2 and V is TRBV14; D is ambiguous. Trimming stripped 4 bases from V and 4 bases from J, with 7 bases between. CDR1 is SGHDN, CDR2 FVKESK, per germline. There are 13 residues in the CDR3. The CDR3 coding sequence is TGTGCCAGCAGCCGCAGTGTCACCGGGGAGCTGTTTTTT. It yields the protein CASSRSVTGELFF.

This sequence joins TRBV5-1 and TRBJ2-7, with 7 positions matching TRBD2. The germline gives CDR1 SGHRS, CDR2 YFSETQ. The CDR3 length is 13 residues. V shed 2 bases, J shed 5 bases, and the junction held 4 bases outside the gene matches. In nucleotides, the CDR3 is TGCGCCAGCAGCTTCCCAGGGAGGGACGAGCAGTACTTC. Translation gives CASSFPGRDEQYF.

As to this clone: Other nucleotide sequences from this sample produce the same CDR3. V and J are TRBV5-1 and TRBJ2-5; D is unclear. Trimming left V 0 bases short and J 2 bases short, with 5 bases between. Germline-derived CDR1 and CDR2 are SGHRS and YFSETQ. This CDR3 has 13 residues. The CDR3 DNA reads TGCGCCAGCAGCTTGGGCAGGCAAGAGACCCAGTACTTC. As protein: CASSLGRQETQYF.

J is TRBJ2-5 and V is TRBV21-1; TRBD2 is the table's D call and was not checked against the DNA. TRBV21-1 is designated a pseudogene. The CDR3 runs to 14 residues. The CDR3 DNA sequence: TGTGCCAGCAGCAAGGAGACCCTTCAAGAGACCCAGTACTTC. Amino acid sequence: CASSKETLQETQYF.

The chain is built from TRBV6-1 and TRBJ2-7; tentatively, D is TRBD1 or TRBD2 (5 bases each). Germline V gene sequence: CDR1 MNHNS, CDR2 SASEGT. The CDR3 loop spans 15 amino acids. V was cut by 1 base and J by 3 bases, with 13 bases left in between. CDR3 DNA sequence: TGTGCCAGCAGTGAAGTAGGGACGGCCTACTACGAGCAGTACTTC. Encoded protein: CASSEVGTAYYEQYF.

Comments on this clone: In the same sample, other DNA sequences code for this CDR3. The rearrangement links TRBV20-1 to TRBJ1-1, with TRBD1 as a possible D gene (5 bases). There are 11 residues in the CDR3. Germline V gene lookup returns CDR1 DFQATT and CDR2 SNEGSKA (reference sequence). V was pared by 6 bases and J by 4 bases, with 9 bases between. The CDR3 DNA is TGCAGTGCCTTAAGGGGCACTGAAGCTTTCTTT. It is translated as CSALRGTEAFF.

This sequence joins TRBV6-1 and TRBJ2-5; 8 bases line up with TRBD2. Germline V gene data show CDR1 as MNHNS and CDR2 as SASEGT. The J segment lost 4 bases and the V segment lost 0 bases, leaving 10 bases of the junction unmatched. The CDR3 covers 17 residues. The CDR3 spells CASSEADGLARRETQYF. The CDR3 bases are TGTGCCAGCAGTGAAGCGGATGGACTAGCCCGTAGAGAGACCCAGTACTTC.

This sequence joins TRBV18 and TRBJ2-1; D unclear. The CDR3 length is 14 residues. Germline V CDR1 and CDR2: KGHSH, LQKENI. Trimming removed 0 bases at V and 8 bases at J, with 11 bases between. CDR3 protein: CASSPPVSTDEQFF. The CDR3 bases are TGTGCCAGCTCACCACCGGTGAGCACGGATGAGCAGTTCTTC.

The rearrangement links TRBV28 to TRBJ2-7, with D perhaps matching TRBD2 (5 bases). Germline V gene data show CDR1 as MDHEN and CDR2 as SYDVKM. The CDR3 contains 12 residues. The V end was cut by 5 bases, the J end by 7 bases, with 12 bases between. CDR3 in amino acids: CASSGGGLEQYF. The CDR3 nucleotides are TGTGCCAGCAGTGGCGGAGGCCTGGAGCAGTACTTC. Combining the CDR3 with reference TRBV28 and TRBJ2-7 gives the whole variable domain DVKVTQSSRYLVKRTGEKVFLECVQDMDHENMFWYRQDPGLGLRLIYFSYDVKMKEKGDIPEGYSVSREKKERFSLILESASTNQTSMYLCASSGGGLEQYFGPGTRLTVT.

V usage is TRBV5-1 and J usage is TRBJ2-1; D gene uncertain. The CDR3 contains 13 residues. Trimming removed 3 bases at V and 5 bases at J, with 9 bases between. Germline CDR1 and CDR2: SGHRS and YFSETQ. The CDR3 DNA follows: TGCGCCAGCAGCTACACCCCGGACAATGAGCAGTTCTTC. Protein product: CASSYTPDNEQFF.

The chain joins TRBV30 to TRBJ1-3; TRBD1 is a possible D gene (5 bases). This CDR3 has 17 amino acids. The V gene lost 5 bases and the J gene lost 1 base, with 21 bases spanning the gap. Germline CDR1 is GTSNPN and CDR2 is SVGIG (reference sequence). The CDR3 DNA is TGTGCCTGGTACGGAGGCAGGGCCGTGAGATCTGGAAACACCATATATTTT. Translating it yields CAWYGGRAVRSGNTIYF.

Points on this clone: This same CDR3 is encoded by further DNA sequences in the sample. The chain combines TRBV5-1 with TRBJ1-1; D not resolved. With 0 bases removed from V and 1 base from J, the gap between germline ends came to 10 bases. The CDR3 extends over 15 amino acids. CDR1 SGHRS and CDR2 YFSETQ come from the germline V gene. In DNA form, the CDR3 reads TGCGCCAGCAGCTTGGAACCAGGTGCGAACACTGAAGCTTTCTTT. Translating it yields CASSLEPGANTEAFF.

V usage is TRBV11-2 and J usage is TRBJ2-2; TRBD1 matches 8 bases. This CDR3 is 17 amino acids long. Trimming removed 6 bases from V and 5 bases from J; junction bases left unmatched: 14. CDR1 and CDR2 (germline): SGHAT, FQNNGV. The CDR3 region is CASRSPGRGRETGELFF. In nucleotides, the CDR3 is TGTGCCAGCAGATCCCCGGGCAGGGGGCGCGAGACCGGGGAGCTGTTTTTT.

V usage is TRBV2 and J usage is TRBJ1-4; D is undetermined. Trimming removed 10 bases at V and 0 bases at J, with 18 bases between. The CDR3 consists of 16 residues. Germline V gives CDR1 SNHLY, CDR2 FYNNEI. CDR3 residues: CATKDGRFATNEKLFF. CDR3 coding DNA: TGTGCCACCAAGGACGGACGCTTCGCAACTAATGAAAAACTGTTTTTT. The whole variable domain, remainder taken from reference TRBV2 and TRBJ1-4, is EPEVTQTPSHQVTQMGQEVILRCVPISNHLYFYWYRQILGQKVEFLVSFYNNEISEKSEIFDDQFSVERPDGSNFTLKIRSTKLEDSAMYFCATKDGRFATNEKLFFGSGTQLSVL.

The chain uses TRBV5-1 and TRBJ2-5; D unresolved. This CDR3 has 15 amino acids. The V end was cut by 3 bases, the J end by 0 bases, with 12 bases between. Germline V CDR1 and CDR2: SGHRS, YFSETQ. CDR3 loop: CASSSEVGYQETQYF. In DNA form, the CDR3 reads TGCGCCAGCAGCTCAGAAGTGGGGTACCAAGAGACCCAGTACTTC.

CDR3 coding DNA: TGTGCCAGCAGCCTCCCGGGACTAGCGGGAGGAGGGCAAGAGACCCAGTACTTC. Its translation: CASSLPGLAGGGQETQYF. This chain joins TRBV28 and TRBJ2-5, with 15 bases aligning to TRBD2. Germline V gene data show CDR1 as MDHEN and CDR2 as SYDVKM. There are 18 residues in the CDR3. The V and J ends lost 6 bases and 2 bases, in that order; junction bases with no gene match: 10.

This clone showed up just once. The same CDR3 can be traced to other DNA sequences in this sample. The chain links TRBV19 to TRBJ2-7; 11 bases line up with TRBD1. This CDR3 spans 14 amino acids. V shed 3 bases, J shed 3 bases, and the junction held 1 base outside the gene matches. Per the germline V gene, CDR1 is LNHDA and CDR2 is SQIVND (reference sequence). The CDR3: CASSIGTGGYEQYF. The CDR3 nucleotides read TGTGCCAGTAGTATCGGGACAGGGGGCTACGAGCAGTACTTC.

The chain carries TRBV7-2 and TRBJ2-4; TRBD1 agrees at 10 bases. After removal of 2 bases from V and 7 bases from J, the junction contained 8 bases not matched to a gene. The CDR3 runs to 16 residues. CDR1 SGHTA and CDR2 FQGNSA come from the germline V gene. CDR3 region: CASSLTPTGGSNIQYF. The CDR3, as DNA: TGTGCCAGCAGCTTAACGCCGACAGGGGGCAGTAACATTCAGTACTTC. The full variable domain, its missing parts supplied by reference TRBV7-2 and TRBJ2-4, is GAGVSQSPSNKVTEKGKDVELRCDPISGHTALYWYRQSLGQGLEFLIYFQGNSAPDKSGLPSDRFSAERTGGSVSTLTIQRTQQEDSAVYLCASSLTPTGGSNIQYFGAGTRLSVL.

The V and J genes are TRBV6-1 and TRBJ2-1; D ambiguous. CDR1 and CDR2 from the germline V gene are MNHNS and SASEGT. Trimming took off 6 bases at V and 9 bases at J, with 18 bases between the two ends. This CDR3 comprises 14 residues. CDR3 DNA sequence: TGTGCCAGCAGCCCGGGTCCTTTACTCGGTGAGCAGTTCTTC. Its translation is CASSPGPLLGEQFF.